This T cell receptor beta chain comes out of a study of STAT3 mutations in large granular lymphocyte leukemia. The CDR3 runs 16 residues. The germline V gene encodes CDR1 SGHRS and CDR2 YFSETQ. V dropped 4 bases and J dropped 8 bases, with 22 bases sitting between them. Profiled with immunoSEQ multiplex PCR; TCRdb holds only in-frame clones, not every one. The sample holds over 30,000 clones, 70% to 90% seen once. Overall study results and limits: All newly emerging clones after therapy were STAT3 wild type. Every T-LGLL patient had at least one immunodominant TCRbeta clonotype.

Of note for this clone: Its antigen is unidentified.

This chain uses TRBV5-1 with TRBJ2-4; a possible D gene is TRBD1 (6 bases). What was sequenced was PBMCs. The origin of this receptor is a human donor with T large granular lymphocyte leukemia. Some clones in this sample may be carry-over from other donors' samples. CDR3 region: CASSHAQGVMGDIQYF. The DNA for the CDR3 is TGCGCCAGCAGCCACGCACAGGGCGTAATGGGGGACATTCAGTACTTC.